This T cell receptor (beta chain) was obtained from a study of blood T cell repertoires in COVID-19. This CDR3 has 19 amino acids. V trimming: 4 bases; J trimming: 7 bases; junction bases outside the gene matches: 17. Germline V lookup: CDR1 SGHNT, CDR2 YYREEE (reference sequence). Generated by immunoSEQ multiplex PCR, the TCRdb table keeps only in-frame clones and is missing some. The table lists some 170,000 clones, around 73% of them singletons. The chain recombines TRBV5-4 with TRBJ2-1, with TRBD2 matching 13 bases. This sequence was found in a woman aged 50 to 65 who had recovered from COVID-19. The sample consisted of PBMCs or T cells enriched from blood (not recorded which). Here the CDR3 reads CASSPPEPTSGRALNEQFF. The CDR3 DNA is TGTGCCAGCAGCCCGCCAGAACCTACTAGCGGGAGGGCCTTGAATGAGCAGTTCTTC.